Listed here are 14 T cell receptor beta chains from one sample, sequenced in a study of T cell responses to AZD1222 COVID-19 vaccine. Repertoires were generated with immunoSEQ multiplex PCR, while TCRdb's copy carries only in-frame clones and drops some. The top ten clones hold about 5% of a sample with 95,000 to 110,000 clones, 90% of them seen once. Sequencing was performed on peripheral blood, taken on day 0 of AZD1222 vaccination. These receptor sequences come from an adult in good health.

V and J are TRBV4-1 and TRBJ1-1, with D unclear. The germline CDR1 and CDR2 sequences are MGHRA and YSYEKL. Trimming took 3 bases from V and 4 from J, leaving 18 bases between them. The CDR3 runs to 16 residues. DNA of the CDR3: TGCGCCAGCAGCCAGCAAACCGGACCCAGGACCACTGAAGCTTTCTTT. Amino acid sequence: CASSQQTGPRTTEAFF.

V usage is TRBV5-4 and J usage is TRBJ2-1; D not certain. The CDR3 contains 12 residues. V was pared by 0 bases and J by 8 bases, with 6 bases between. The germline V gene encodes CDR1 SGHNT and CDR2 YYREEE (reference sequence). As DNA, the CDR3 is TGTGCCAGCAGCTTGGGGACCTATGAGCAGTTCTTC. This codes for CASSLGTYEQFF.

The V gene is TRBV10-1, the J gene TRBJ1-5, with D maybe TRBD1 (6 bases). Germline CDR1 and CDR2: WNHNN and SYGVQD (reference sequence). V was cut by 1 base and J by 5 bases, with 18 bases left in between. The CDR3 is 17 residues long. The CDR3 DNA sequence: TGCGCCAGCAGTGAGTTGACCTTCGGACAGACCCATCAGCCCCAGCATTTT. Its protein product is CASSELTFGQTHQPQHF.

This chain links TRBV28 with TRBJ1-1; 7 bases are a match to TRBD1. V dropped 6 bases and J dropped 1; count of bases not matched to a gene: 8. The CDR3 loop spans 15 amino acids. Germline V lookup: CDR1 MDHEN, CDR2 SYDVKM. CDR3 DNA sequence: TGTGCCAGCAGCCTCACCGGGACAGAGAACACTGAAGCTTTCTTT. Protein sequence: CASSLTGTENTEAFF.

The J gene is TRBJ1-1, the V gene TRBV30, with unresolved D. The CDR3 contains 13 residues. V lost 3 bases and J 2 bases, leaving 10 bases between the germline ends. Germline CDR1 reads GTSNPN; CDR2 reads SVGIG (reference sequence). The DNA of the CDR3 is TGTGCCTGGAGGCTGTCACCCAACACTGAAGCTTTCTTT. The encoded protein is CAWRLSPNTEAFF.

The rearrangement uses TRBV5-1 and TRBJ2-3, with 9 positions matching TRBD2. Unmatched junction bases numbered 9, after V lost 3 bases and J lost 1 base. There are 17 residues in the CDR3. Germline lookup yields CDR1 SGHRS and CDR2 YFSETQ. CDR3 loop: CASSWGAGGLRTDTQYF. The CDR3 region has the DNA TGCGCCAGCAGCTGGGGCGCGGGGGGGCTGCGCACAGATACGCAGTATTTT.

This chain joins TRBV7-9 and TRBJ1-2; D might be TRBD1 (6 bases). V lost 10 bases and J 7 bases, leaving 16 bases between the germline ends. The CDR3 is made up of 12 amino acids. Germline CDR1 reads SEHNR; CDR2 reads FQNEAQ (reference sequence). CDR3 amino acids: CAIPLGGSGYTF. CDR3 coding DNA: TGTGCCATCCCCCTAGGGGGATCTGGCTACACCTTC.

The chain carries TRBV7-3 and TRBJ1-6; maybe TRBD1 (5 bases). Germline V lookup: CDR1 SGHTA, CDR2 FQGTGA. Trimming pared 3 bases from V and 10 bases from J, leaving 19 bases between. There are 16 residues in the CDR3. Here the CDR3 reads CASSFNGRDSGSPLHF. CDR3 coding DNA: TGTGCCAGCAGCTTCAACGGTAGGGACTCCGGCTCACCCCTCCACTTT.

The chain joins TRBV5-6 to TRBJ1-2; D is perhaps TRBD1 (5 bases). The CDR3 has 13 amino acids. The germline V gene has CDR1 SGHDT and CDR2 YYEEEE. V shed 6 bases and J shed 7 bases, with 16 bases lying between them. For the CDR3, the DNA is TGTGCCAGCAAACGCGGGGGAAATAGTGGCTACACCTTC. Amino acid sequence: CASKRGGNSGYTF.

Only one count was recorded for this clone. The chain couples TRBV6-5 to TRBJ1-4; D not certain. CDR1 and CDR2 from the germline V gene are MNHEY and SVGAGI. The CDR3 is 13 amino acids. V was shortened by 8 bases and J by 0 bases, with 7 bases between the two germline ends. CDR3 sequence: CASCTATNEKLFF. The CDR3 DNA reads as TGTGCCAGCTGTACTGCAACTAATGAAAAACTGTTTTTT.

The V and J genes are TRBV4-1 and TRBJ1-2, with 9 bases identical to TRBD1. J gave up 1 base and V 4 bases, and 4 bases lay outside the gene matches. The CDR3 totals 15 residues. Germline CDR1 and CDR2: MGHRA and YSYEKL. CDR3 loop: CASSPGTGSNYGYTF. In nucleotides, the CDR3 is TGCGCCAGCAGCCCTGGGACAGGGAGTAACTATGGCTACACCTTC.

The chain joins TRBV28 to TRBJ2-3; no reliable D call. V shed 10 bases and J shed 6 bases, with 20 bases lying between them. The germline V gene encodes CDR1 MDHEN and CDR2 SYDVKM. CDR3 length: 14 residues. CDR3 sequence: CAIRPGLSSDTQYF. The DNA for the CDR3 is TGTGCCATCCGCCCTGGGCTATCCTCCGATACGCAGTATTTT.

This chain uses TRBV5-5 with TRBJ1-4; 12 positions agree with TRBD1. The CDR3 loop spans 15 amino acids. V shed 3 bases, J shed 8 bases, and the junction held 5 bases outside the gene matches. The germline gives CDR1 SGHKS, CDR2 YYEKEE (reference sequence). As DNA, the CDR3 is TGTGCCAGCAGCTGGGAAGGGACAGGGGGCGAAAAACTGTTTTTT. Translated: CASSWEGTGGEKLFF. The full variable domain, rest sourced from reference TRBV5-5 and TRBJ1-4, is DAGVTQSPTHLIKTRGQQVTLRCSPISGHKSVSWYQQVLGQGPQFIFQYYEKEERGRGNFPDRFSARQFPNYSSELNVNALLLGDSALYLCASSWEGTGGEKLFFGSGTQLSVL.

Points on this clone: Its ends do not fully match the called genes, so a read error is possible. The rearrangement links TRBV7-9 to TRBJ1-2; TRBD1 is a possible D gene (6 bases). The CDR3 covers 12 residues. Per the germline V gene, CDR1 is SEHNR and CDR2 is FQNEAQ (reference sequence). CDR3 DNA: TGTGCCAGCAGCCTGGCAAGGGGGGACTGCGCCTTC. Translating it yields CASSLARGDCAF.